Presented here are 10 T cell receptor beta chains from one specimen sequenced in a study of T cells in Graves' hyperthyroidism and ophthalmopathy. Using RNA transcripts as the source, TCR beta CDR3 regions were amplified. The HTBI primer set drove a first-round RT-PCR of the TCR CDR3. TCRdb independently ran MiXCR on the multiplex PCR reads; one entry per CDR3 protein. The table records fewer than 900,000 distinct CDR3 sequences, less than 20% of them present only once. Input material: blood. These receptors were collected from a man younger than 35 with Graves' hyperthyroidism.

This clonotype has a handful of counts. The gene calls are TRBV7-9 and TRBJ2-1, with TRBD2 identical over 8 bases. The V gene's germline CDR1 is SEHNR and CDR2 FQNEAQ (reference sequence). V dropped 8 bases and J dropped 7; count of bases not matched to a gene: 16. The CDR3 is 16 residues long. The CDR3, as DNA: TGTGCCAGCTACCTCCGCCCGGGACTAGGGGAGAATGAGCAGTTCTTC. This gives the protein CASYLRPGLGENEQFF.

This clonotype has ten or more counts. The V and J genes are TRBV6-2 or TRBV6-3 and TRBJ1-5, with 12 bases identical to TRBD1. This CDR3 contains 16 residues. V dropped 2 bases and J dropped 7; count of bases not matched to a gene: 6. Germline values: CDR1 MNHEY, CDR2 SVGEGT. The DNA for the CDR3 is TGTGCCAGCAGTTACACTGGGACAGGGGGCTTGCAGCCCCAGCATTTT. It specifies CASSYTGTGGLQPQHF.

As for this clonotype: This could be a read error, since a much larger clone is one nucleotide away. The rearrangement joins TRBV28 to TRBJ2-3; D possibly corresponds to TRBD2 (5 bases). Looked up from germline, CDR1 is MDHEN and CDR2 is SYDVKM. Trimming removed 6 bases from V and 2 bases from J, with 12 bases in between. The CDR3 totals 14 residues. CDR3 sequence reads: CASSLDGITDTQYF. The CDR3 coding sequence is TGTGCCAGCAGCCTTGACGGGATCACAGATACGCAGTATTTT.

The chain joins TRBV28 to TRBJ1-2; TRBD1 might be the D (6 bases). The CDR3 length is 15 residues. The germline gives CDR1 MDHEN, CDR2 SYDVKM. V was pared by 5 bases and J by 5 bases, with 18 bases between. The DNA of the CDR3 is TGTGCCAGCAGTCCCATACCGGGACAAGCGTATGGCTACACCTTC. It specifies CASSPIPGQAYGYTF.

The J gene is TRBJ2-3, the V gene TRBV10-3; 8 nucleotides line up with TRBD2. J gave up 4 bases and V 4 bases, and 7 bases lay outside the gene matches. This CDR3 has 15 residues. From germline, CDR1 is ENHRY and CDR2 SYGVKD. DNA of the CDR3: TGTGCCATCAGTGGTGATAGCGGGATCGCAGATACGCAGTATTTT. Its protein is CAISGDSGIADTQYF.

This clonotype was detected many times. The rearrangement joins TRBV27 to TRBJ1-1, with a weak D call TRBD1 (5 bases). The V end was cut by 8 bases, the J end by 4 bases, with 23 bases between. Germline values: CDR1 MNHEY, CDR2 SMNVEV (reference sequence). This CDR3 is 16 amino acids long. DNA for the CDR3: TGTGCCAGCTACCTCCGGGGGGGGGGAAAGGGCACTGAAGCTTTCTTT. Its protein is CASYLRGGGKGTEAFF.

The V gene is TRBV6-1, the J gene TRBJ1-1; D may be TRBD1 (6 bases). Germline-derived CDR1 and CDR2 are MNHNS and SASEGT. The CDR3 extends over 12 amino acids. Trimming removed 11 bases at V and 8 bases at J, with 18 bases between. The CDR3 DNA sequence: TGTGCCTCTAAGGGGGGGGTTAGGGAAGCTTTCTTT. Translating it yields CASKGGVREAFF.

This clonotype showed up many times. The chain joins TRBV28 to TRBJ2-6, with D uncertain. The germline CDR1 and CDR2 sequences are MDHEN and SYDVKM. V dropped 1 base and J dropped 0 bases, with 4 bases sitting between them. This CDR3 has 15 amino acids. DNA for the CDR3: TGTGCCAGCAGTTTATCGACCTCTGGGGCCAACGTCCTGACTTTC. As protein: CASSLSTSGANVLTF.

CDR3 in amino acids: CASSLSPGQGTQYF. The DNA of the CDR3 is TGTGCCAGCTCCCTCTCCCCGGGACAGGGTACGCAGTATTTT. The chain uses TRBV18 and TRBJ2-3; 9 nucleotides agree with TRBD1. V lost 6 bases, J lost 8 bases, and 9 bases stayed unmatched. The CDR3 is made up of 14 amino acids. Germline CDR1 KGHSH, CDR2 LQKENI.

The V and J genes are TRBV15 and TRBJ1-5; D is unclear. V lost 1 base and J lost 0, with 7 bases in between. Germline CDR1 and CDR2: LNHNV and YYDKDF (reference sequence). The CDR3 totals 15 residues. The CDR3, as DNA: TGTGCCACCAGCAGAGGGGCATATAGCAATCAGCCCCAGCATTTT. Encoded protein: CATSRGAYSNQPQHF.